This paragraph reports one T cell receptor (beta chain). The sample is drawn from a study of shared clonotypes between healthy human individuals. Germline values: CDR1 MGHRA, CDR2 YSYEKL. The CDR3 is 16 residues long. V was cut by 4 bases and J by 8 bases, with 21 bases left in between. CD45RO-negative, CCR7-positively selected cells formed the naive CD8 fraction, excluding terminally differentiated effector memory CD45RA+ cells. The repertoire was sequenced with immunoSEQ multiplex PCR; TCRdb's copy has only in-frame clones and lacks some. The data contain roughly 2,000,000 clones, 85% to 95% of them singletons.

This TCR came from a man between 18 and 29 years old in good health. Material: naive CD8+ T cells sorted from blood. The chain recombines TRBV4-1 with TRBJ2-1; D possibly uses TRBD1 or TRBD2 (6 bases each). The CDR3: CASSPPRGLKGDEQFF. Written as DNA, the CDR3 is TGCGCCAGCAGCCCCCCCCGGGGGCTTAAAGGCGATGAGCAGTTCTTC.